This TCR beta chain was sequenced during a study of T cell responses to AZD1222 COVID-19 vaccine. General study results and limits: Repertoire samples came only from after the peak T cell response.

This clone showed up just once. Its antigen is undetermined. CDR3 length: 13 residues. Germline-derived CDR1 and CDR2 are MGHDK and SYGVNS. With 6 bases removed from V and 4 bases from J, the gap between germline ends came to 10 bases. TCRdb keeps only in-frame clones here, not all; method: immunoSEQ multiplex PCR. Seen here are 85,000 to 90,000 clones, around 90% observed once, and the top ten hold roughly 6%. The receptor comes from an adult in good health. Sequences were derived from peripheral blood, sampled on day 0 of AZD1222 vaccination. This chain links TRBV25-1 with TRBJ1-5; the D gene is possibly TRBD1 (6 bases). CDR3 coding DNA: TGTGCCAGCAGCCCTCAGGGGAATCAGCCCCAGCATTTT. Translating it yields CASSPQGNQPQHF. Full variable domain (missing parts from reference TRBV25-1 and TRBJ1-5): EADIYQTPRYLVIGTGKKITLECSQTMGHDKMYWYQQDPGMELHLIHYSYGVNSTEKGDLSSESTVSRIRTEHFPLTLESARPSHTSQYLCASSPQGNQPQHFGDGTRLSIL.